Sequencing of this T cell receptor (beta chain) was carried out in a study of blood T cells in healthy people across ages. Note on this clonotype: The antigen is not known. This may be a read error, as it is one base from a much larger clone.

A J-beta primer mix and a sample-barcoded 5' primer were used in a second PCR of roughly 6 to 12 cycles. Each CDR3 protein gets one entry after TCRdb re-called the 5' RACE reads with MiXCR. The sample contains 890,000 or so distinct CDR3 sequences, about 62% of which appear only once. The CDR3 is 12 amino acids. Per the germline V gene, CDR1 is SQVTM and CDR2 is ANQGSEA. Study-wide results and limits: With age, beta diversity per million T cells declined roughly linearly, significantly by about 40.

This sequence joins TRBV29-1 and TRBJ2-7, with D perhaps matching TRBD1 or TRBD2 (5 bases each). Sequenced material: blood. The clonotype comes from a man younger than 40 in good health. CDR3 sequence (DNA): TGCAGCGCCGCAGGGAGCTCCTACAAGCAGTACTTC. Translated, it gives CSAAGSSYKQYF.